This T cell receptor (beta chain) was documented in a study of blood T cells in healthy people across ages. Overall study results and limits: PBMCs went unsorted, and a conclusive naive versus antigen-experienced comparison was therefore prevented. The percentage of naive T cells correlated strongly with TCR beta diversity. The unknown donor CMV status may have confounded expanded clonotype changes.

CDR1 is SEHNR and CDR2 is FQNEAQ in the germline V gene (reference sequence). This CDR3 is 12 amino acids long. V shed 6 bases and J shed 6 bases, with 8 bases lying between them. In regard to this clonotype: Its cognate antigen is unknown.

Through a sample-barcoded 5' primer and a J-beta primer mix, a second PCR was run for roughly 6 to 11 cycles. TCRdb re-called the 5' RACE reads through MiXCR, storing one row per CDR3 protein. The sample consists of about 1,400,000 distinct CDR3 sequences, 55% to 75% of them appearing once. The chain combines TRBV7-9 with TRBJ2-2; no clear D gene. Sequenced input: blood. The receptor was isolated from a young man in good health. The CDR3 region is CASRTDSGELFF. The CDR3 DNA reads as TGTGCCAGCAGGACTGACTCCGGGGAGCTGTTTTTT.